These 21 T cell receptor beta chains were all obtained from the same sample, sequenced in a study of blood T cell repertoires in COVID-19. The table came from immunoSEQ multiplex PCR; TCRdb's copy has only in-frame clones and leaves some out. The sample includes 180,000 or so clones, more than 70% of them seen just once. What was sequenced was peripheral blood. These receptors came from a woman older than 75 with active or convalescent COVID-19.

The chain carries TRBV5-6 and TRBJ1-1; D may be TRBD1 (5 bases). CDR3 length: 13 amino acids. The V end lost 6 bases, the J end lost 2 bases, and 11 bases lay between the germline ends. Germline CDR1 is SGHDT and CDR2 is YYEEEE. The CDR3 protein is CASTSTANTEAFF. The DNA for the CDR3 is TGTGCCAGCACCTCGACAGCAAACACTGAAGCTTTCTTT.

The chain is built from TRBV13 and TRBJ2-1, with unresolved D. V was pared by 0 bases and J by 9 bases, with 15 bases between. CDR1 PRHDT and CDR2 FYEKMQ come from the germline V gene (reference sequence). This CDR3 contains 15 residues. The DNA for the CDR3 is TGTGCCAGCAGCTTAGGCCTAGTGCGTTCCGGTGAGCAGTTCTTC. Encoded protein: CASSLGLVRSGEQFF.

The chain employs TRBV7-6 and TRBJ2-2; 8 bases match TRBD1. V lost 1 base, J lost 1 base, and 5 bases stayed unmatched. The germline CDR1 and CDR2 sequences are SGHVS and FNYEAQ. There are 17 residues in the CDR3. CDR3: CASSLEVGQVNTGELFF. CDR3 in DNA: TGTGCCAGCAGCTTAGAAGTGGGACAGGTGAACACCGGGGAGCTGTTTTTT.

This chain links TRBV7-2 with TRBJ2-3; 7 nucleotides align to TRBD2. CDR1 and CDR2 (germline): SGHTA, FQGNSA. V gave up 1 base and J gave up 4 bases; unmatched junction bases: 5. The CDR3 is 15 amino acids. CDR3 nucleotide sequence: TGTGCCAGCAGCTTAGTGTGGGGGGGGTCAGATACGCAGTATTTT. Translating it yields CASSLVWGGSDTQYF. The full variable domain, rest sourced from reference TRBV7-2 and TRBJ2-3, is GAGVSQSPSNKVTEKGKDVELRCDPISGHTALYWYRQSLGQGLEFLIYFQGNSAPDKSGLPSDRFSAERTGGSVSTLTIQRTQQEDSAVYLCASSLVWGGSDTQYFGPGTRLTVL.

The V gene is TRBV14, the J gene TRBJ1-2, with 8 bases that match TRBD1. The CDR3 consists of 15 residues. The V and J ends lost 2 bases and 3 bases, in that order; junction bases with no gene match: 5. Germline V lookup: CDR1 SGHDN, CDR2 FVKESK. CDR3 coding DNA: TGTGCCAGCAGCCAAAAACGGACAGGGTACTATGGCTACACCTTC. This translates into CASSQKRTGYYGYTF. The variable domain in full, completed from reference TRBV14 and TRBJ1-2, reads EAGVTQFPSHSVIEKGQTVTLRCDPISGHDNLYWYRRVMGKEIKFLLHFVKESKQDESGMPNNRFLAERTGGTYSTLKVQPAELEDSGVYFCASSQKRTGYYGYTFGSGTRLTVV.

This clone has only a few counts. The chain joins TRBV18 to TRBJ1-6; tentative D call: TRBD1 (6 bases). V was trimmed by 2 bases and J by 8 bases, leaving 10 bases between them. The CDR3 runs 14 residues. Germline CDR1 and CDR2: KGHSH and LQKENI. This chain's CDR3 is CASSPTGSDSPLHF. The DNA for the CDR3 is TGTGCCAGCTCACCAACAGGGTCGGATTCACCCCTCCACTTT. Complete variable domain (other parts from reference TRBV18 and TRBJ1-6): NAGVMQNPRHLVRRRGQEARLRCSPMKGHSHVYWYRQLPEEGLKFMVYLQKENIIDESGMPKERFSAEFPKEGPSILRIQQVVRGDSAAYFCASSPTGSDSPLHFGNGTRLTVT.

The CDR3 protein is CASSLKAAGGTNEKLFF. The CDR3 DNA follows: TGTGCCAGCAGCTTAAAAGCAGCGGGGGGCACTAATGAAAAACTGTTTTTT. The chain links TRBV7-2 to TRBJ1-4, with a weak D call TRBD1 (6 bases). CDR3 length equals 17 residues. Germline CDR1 reads SGHTA; CDR2 reads FQGNSA. V was pared by 2 bases and J by 2 bases, with 15 bases between.

The chain links TRBV9 to TRBJ1-1; 7 bases are shared with TRBD1. V dropped 4 bases and J dropped 3; count of bases not matched to a gene: 9. CDR1 is SGDLS and CDR2 is YYNGEE in the germline V gene. This CDR3 contains 15 residues. The CDR3 nucleotides are TGTGCCAGCAGCCACACGACAGGGTGGGACACTGAAGCTTTCTTT. This sequence encodes CASSHTTGWDTEAFF.

The sample holds a few counts of this clone. V is TRBV6-5 and J is TRBJ1-1, with 9 bases lining up with TRBD1. Germline V gene data show CDR1 as MNHEY and CDR2 as SVGAGI. Trimming removed 3 bases from V and 10 bases from J; junction bases left unmatched: 12. The CDR3 covers 15 residues. Here the CDR3 DNA reads TGTGCCAGCAGTTATTCACAGGGGGCGCATGGTGGAGCTTTCTTT. Translating gives CASSYSQGAHGGAFF.

The chain uses TRBV15 and TRBJ1-6, with D perhaps matching TRBD1 (5 bases). This CDR3 is built from 16 residues. Germline loops: CDR1 LNHNV, CDR2 YYDKDF (reference sequence). V lost 2 bases and J 3 bases, leaving 11 bases between the germline ends. The CDR3 nucleotides are TGTGCCACCAGCAGACAGGGATCGGGCTATAATTCACCCCTCCACTTT. Translating it yields CATSRQGSGYNSPLHF.

The chain is built from TRBV2 and TRBJ1-4; D is perhaps TRBD1 (6 bases). The CDR3 runs 13 residues. The germline V gene encodes CDR1 SNHLY and CDR2 FYNNEI. With 10 bases removed from V and 8 bases from J, the gap between germline ends came to 17 bases. DNA of the CDR3: TGTGCCACCACCAGGGGATTTGGGGAAAAACTGTTTTTT. Residues: CATTRGFGEKLFF. The full variable domain, completed using reference TRBV2 and TRBJ1-4, is EPEVTQTPSHQVTQMGQEVILRCVPISNHLYFYWYRQILGQKVEFLVSFYNNEISEKSEIFDDQFSVERPDGSNFTLKIRSTKLEDSAMYFCATTRGFGEKLFFGSGTQLSVL.

This chain joins TRBV28 and TRBJ1-2; the match to TRBD1 covers 11 bases. The CDR3 has 15 amino acids. Germline V lookup: CDR1 MDHEN, CDR2 SYDVKM. The junction had 6 bases not matched to a gene; V was cut back by 5 bases and J by 4 bases. The CDR3 DNA reads as TGTGCCAGCAGTCGTCGGACAGGGGGCGGCTATGGCTACACCTTC. Translated: CASSRRTGGGYGYTF.

The rearrangement links TRBV9 to TRBJ1-4, with TRBD1 matching 7 bases. V lost 4 bases to trimming and J lost 7 bases; unmatched junction nucleotides: 10. The CDR3 contains 15 residues. Germline loops: CDR1 SGDLS, CDR2 YYNGEE. In DNA, the CDR3 is TGTGCCAGCAGCCAGGGGGGACTTACGGGTGAAAAACTGTTTTTT. Its protein product is CASSQGGLTGEKLFF.

This chain joins TRBV7-9 and TRBJ1-2; TRBD1 matches 7 bases. The V gene's germline CDR1 is SEHNR and CDR2 FQNEAQ (reference sequence). The CDR3 loop spans 16 amino acids. V lost 4 bases to trimming and J lost 3 bases; unmatched junction nucleotides: 11. CDR3 in DNA: TGTGCCAGCAGCTCGGGACAGCTAATAAGGGACTATGGCTACACCTTC. Protein product: CASSSGQLIRDYGYTF.

The chain carries TRBV5-6 and TRBJ2-3; possibly TRBD2 for D (6 bases). This CDR3 contains 15 residues. Per the germline V gene, CDR1 is SGHDT and CDR2 is YYEEEE. Between the trimmed V and J ends, which lost 4 bases and 7 bases, there was a span of 19 bases. The CDR3 nucleotides read TGTGCCAGCAGCCCTGGGACTGTTTGGACAAATACGCAGTATTTT. Protein product: CASSPGTVWTNTQYF. Full variable domain (remainder filled in from reference TRBV5-6 and TRBJ2-3): DAGVTQSPTHLIKTRGQQVTLRCSPKSGHDTVSWYQQALGQGPQFIFQYYEEEERQRGNFPDRFSGHQFPNYSSELNVNALLLGDSALYLCASSPGTVWTNTQYFGPGTRLTVL.

Regarding this clone: The sample contains more than one DNA sequence encoding this CDR3. The chain employs TRBV5-1 and TRBJ2-7, with TRBD1 identical over 8 bases. The CDR3 contains 14 residues. V lost 4 bases to trimming and J lost 4 bases; unmatched junction nucleotides: 7. Looked up from germline, CDR1 is SGHRS and CDR2 is YFSETQ. The CDR3 coding sequence is TGCGCCAGCAGCCGCTCAGGGGGCCCATACGAGCAGTACTTC. Its protein is CASSRSGGPYEQYF.

The CDR3 bases are TGTGCCTGGAGTGGCCAGGGCGGGGATGACACTGAAGCTTTCTTT. Translating it yields CAWSGQGGDDTEAFF. This chain connects TRBV30 to TRBJ1-1; D possibly corresponds to TRBD1 (5 bases). Trimming took 1 base from V and 3 from J, leaving 15 bases between them. The germline V gene has CDR1 GTSNPN and CDR2 SVGIG (reference sequence). The CDR3 has 15 residues.

V usage is TRBV7-9 and J usage is TRBJ2-7; D gene ambiguous. CDR1 and CDR2 (germline): SEHNR, FQNEAQ (reference sequence). The length of the CDR3 is 12 residues. Trimming shortened V by 1 base and J by 3 bases, and 4 bases separated the two germline ends. The CDR3 loop reads CASSLVHYEQYF. CDR3 nucleotides: TGTGCCAGCAGCTTAGTACACTACGAGCAGTACTTC.

The V call is TRBV5-1, the J call TRBJ2-3, with a weak D call TRBD2 (5 bases). The CDR3 totals 15 residues. V lost 5 bases and J lost 3, with 16 bases in between. The germline CDR1 and CDR2 sequences are SGHRS and YFSETQ. The CDR3: CASRDWRPVTDTQYF. The DNA for the CDR3 is TGCGCCAGCAGGGACTGGCGGCCCGTTACAGATACGCAGTATTTT.

The chain uses TRBV2 and TRBJ1-5; 7 nucleotides agree with TRBD1. Losses at the gene ends were 6 bases for V and 7 bases for J; bases not matched to a gene: 6. CDR1 is SNHLY, CDR2 FYNNEI, per germline. This CDR3 is built from 13 residues. This CDR3 is CASSDREGQPQHF. As DNA, the CDR3 is TGTGCCAGCAGCGACAGGGAAGGCCAGCCCCAGCATTTT.

CDR3 DNA: TGTGCCAGCAGAAGACAGAACACAGATACGCAGTATTTT. It translates to CASRRQNTDTQYF. The chain combines TRBV27 with TRBJ2-3; the D gene is possibly TRBD1 (5 bases). V was trimmed by 6 bases and J by 2 bases, leaving 9 bases between them. CDR1 is MNHEY, CDR2 SMNVEV, per germline (reference sequence). This CDR3 contains 13 residues.